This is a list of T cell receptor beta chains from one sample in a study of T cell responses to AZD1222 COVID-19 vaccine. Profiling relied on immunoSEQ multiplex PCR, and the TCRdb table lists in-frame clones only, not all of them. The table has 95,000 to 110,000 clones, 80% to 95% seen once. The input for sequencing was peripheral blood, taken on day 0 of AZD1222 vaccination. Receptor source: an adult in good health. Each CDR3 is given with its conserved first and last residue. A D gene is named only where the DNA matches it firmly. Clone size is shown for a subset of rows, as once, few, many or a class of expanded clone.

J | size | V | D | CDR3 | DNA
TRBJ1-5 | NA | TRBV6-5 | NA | CASTLGGHSNQPQHF | TGTGCCAGCACATTGGGAGGGCACAGCAATCAGCCCCAGCATTTT
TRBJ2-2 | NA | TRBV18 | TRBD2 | CASSPPGLAGGNTGELFF | TGTGCCAGCTCACCACCGGGACTAGCGGGGGGCAACACCGGGGAGCTGTTTTTT
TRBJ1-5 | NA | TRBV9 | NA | CASSVGGGRPQHF | TGTGCCAGCAGCGTAGGTGGTGGGAGACCCCAGCATTTT
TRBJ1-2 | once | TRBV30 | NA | CAWSNSYGYTF | TGTGCCTGGAGTAACAGCTATGGCTACACCTTC
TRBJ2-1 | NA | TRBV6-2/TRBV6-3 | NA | CASSNNEQFF | TGTGCCAGCAGTAACAATGAGCAGTTCTTC
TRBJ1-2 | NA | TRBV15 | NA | CATSPQSTGYGYTF | TGTGCCACCAGCCCTCAGAGCACCGGATATGGCTACACCTTC
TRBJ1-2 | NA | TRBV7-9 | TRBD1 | CASSPLRGRSYGYTF | TGTGCCAGCAGCCCCTTAAGGGGGCGCAGCTATGGCTACACCTTC
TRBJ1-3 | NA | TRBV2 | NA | CASGRRAGAGNTIYF | TGTGCCAGCGGTCGGAGGGCGGGAGCTGGAAACACCATATATTTT
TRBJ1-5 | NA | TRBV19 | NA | CASSIDRLRDQPQHF | TGTGCCAGTAGTATAGATCGGTTACGGGATCAGCCCCAGCATTTT
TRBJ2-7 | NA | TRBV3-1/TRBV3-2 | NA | CASSQDLNSYEQYF | TGTGCCAGCAGCCAAGATTTGAACTCCTACGAGCAGTACTTC
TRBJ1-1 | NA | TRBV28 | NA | CASSPESGWAEAFF | TGTGCCAGCAGCCCAGAGAGTGGGTGGGCTGAAGCTTTCTTT
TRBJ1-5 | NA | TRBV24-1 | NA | CATRDRPMRNQPQHF | TGTGCCACCAGGGACCGACCCATGCGCAATCAGCCCCAGCATTTT
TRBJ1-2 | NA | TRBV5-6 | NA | CASSYDVNYGYTF | TGTGCCAGCAGCTACGACGTTAACTATGGCTACACCTTC
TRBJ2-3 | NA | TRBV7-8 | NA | CASSLNGRISTDTQYF | TGTGCCAGCAGCCTCAACGGCAGGATTAGCACAGATACGCAGTATTTT
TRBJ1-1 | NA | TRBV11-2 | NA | CASSLQVNTEAFF | TGTGCCAGCAGCCTGCAGGTGAACACTGAAGCTTTCTTT
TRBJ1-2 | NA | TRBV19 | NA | CASSPWTVTSNYGYTF | TGTGCCAGTAGCCCCTGGACAGTAACTTCTAACTATGGCTACACCTTC
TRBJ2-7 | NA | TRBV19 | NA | CASRRDPFDYEQYF | TGTGCCAGTAGGAGGGACCCGTTTGACTACGAGCAGTACTTC
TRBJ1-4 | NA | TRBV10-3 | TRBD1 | CAISDTGQLNEKLFF | TGTGCCATCAGCGACACGGGACAGCTTAATGAAAAACTGTTTTTT
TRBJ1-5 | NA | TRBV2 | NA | CASMPEPNQPQHF | TGTGCCAGCATGCCAGAGCCCAATCAGCCCCAGCATTTT
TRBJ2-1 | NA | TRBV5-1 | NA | CASSWGVANEQFF | TGCGCCAGCAGCTGGGGGGTAGCAAATGAGCAGTTCTTC
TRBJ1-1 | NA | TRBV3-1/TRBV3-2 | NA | CASSSPGEVTEAFF | TGTGCCAGCAGCTCCCCTGGGGAGGTCACTGAAGCTTTCTTT
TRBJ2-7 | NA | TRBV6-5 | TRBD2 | CATSSGGAWYEQYF | TGTGCCACCTCTAGCGGGGGGGCCTGGTACGAGCAGTACTTC
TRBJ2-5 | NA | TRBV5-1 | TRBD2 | CASSGGLAYETQYF | TGCGCCAGCAGCGGGGGACTAGCCTATGAGACCCAGTACTTC
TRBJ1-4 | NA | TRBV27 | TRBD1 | CASSSPGQGQKVFF | TGTGCCAGCAGTTCACCGGGACAGGGCCAAAAGGTGTTTTTT
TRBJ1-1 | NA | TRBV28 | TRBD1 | CASKTGGASNTEAFF | TGTGCCAGCAAAACAGGGGGCGCCTCGAACACTGAAGCTTTCTTT
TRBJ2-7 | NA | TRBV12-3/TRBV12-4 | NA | CALQRRYEQYF | TGTGCCTTACAAAGACGCTACGAGCAGTACTTC
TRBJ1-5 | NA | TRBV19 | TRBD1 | CATADRSYQPQHF | TGTGCCACCGCGGACAGGAGTTATCAGCCCCAGCATTTT
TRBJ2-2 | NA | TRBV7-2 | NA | CASSSKQNTGELFF | TGTGCCAGCAGCTCCAAACAGAACACCGGGGAGCTGTTTTTT